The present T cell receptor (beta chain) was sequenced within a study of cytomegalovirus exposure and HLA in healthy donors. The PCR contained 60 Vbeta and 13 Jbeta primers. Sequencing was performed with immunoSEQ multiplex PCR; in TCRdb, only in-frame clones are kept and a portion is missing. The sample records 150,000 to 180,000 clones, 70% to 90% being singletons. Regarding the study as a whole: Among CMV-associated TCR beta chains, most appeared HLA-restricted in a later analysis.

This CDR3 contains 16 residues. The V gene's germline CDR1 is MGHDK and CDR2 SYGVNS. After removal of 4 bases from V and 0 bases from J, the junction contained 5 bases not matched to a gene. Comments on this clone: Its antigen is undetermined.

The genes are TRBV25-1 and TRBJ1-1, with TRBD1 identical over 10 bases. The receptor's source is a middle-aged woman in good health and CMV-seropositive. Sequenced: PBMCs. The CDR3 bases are TGTGCCAGCAGTGTCGGGACAGGGGTTTTGAACACTGAAGCTTTCTTT. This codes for CASSVGTGVLNTEAFF.